The 11 T cell receptor beta chains below come from one sample, sequenced in a study of blood T cells in healthy people across ages. A second PCR, run for roughly 7 to 12 cycles, used a sample-barcoded 5' primer plus a J-beta primer mix. TCRdb itself ran the 5' RACE reads through MiXCR, one entry per CDR3 protein. The sample yields more than 600,000 distinct CDR3 sequences, approximately 25% seen once. This same sample was also part of a study on T cells of mothers and their children.

The specimen sequenced was blood. The receptors derive from a boy aged 5-17 years in good health.

This clonotype occurred a few times. This chain connects TRBV28 to TRBJ1-2, with D possibly being TRBD1 (6 bases). CDR3 length: 14 residues. CDR1 and CDR2 from the germline V gene are MDHEN and SYDVKM. Trimming pared 5 bases from V and 4 bases from J, leaving 14 bases between. CDR3 sequence (DNA): TGTGCCAGCAGTCCCCGGGGGCGGGTCTATGGCTACACCTTC. Its translation: CASSPRGRVYGYTF.

This clonotype has more than one count but fewer than ten. This CDR3 is CASSRTGTSGSLSQYF. The CDR3 region has the DNA TGTGCCAGCAGTCGCACCGGGACTAGCGGGAGTTTATCGCAGTATTTT. The J gene is TRBJ2-3, the V gene TRBV2; 14 nucleotides agree with TRBD2. V lost 5 bases, J lost 10 bases, and 11 bases stayed unmatched. This CDR3 comprises 16 residues. Germline CDR1 SNHLY, CDR2 FYNNEI.

The gene calls are TRBV4-3 and TRBJ1-2, with 9 bases aligning to TRBD1. Germline values: CDR1 LGHNA, CDR2 YSLEER. The V and J ends lost 0 bases and 7 bases, in that order; junction bases with no gene match: 12. The CDR3 sequence is 17 residues long. CDR3 nucleotides: TGCGCCAGCAGCCAAGAGGCGGAACAACAGGGGGCGTTTGGCTACACCTTC. Its translation: CASSQEAEQQGAFGYTF.

Points on this clonotype: One end of the junction is discordant with germline, which a read error may explain. V and J are TRBV29-1 and TRBJ2-7; TRBD2 agrees at 12 bases. This CDR3 comprises 13 residues. Germline CDR1 and CDR2: SQVTM and ANQGSEA. The DNA for the CDR3 is TGCAGTGTTGGTCTAGCGGGGGGGTACGAGCAGTACTTC. Translation gives CSVGLAGGYEQYF.

The chain is built from TRBV14 and TRBJ2-4; perhaps TRBD2 as D (5 bases). The CDR3 totals 18 residues. Germline CDR1 is SGHDN and CDR2 is FVKESK. Trimming pared 4 bases from V and 8 bases from J, leaving 27 bases between. CDR3 nucleotide sequence: TGTGCCAGCAGCCGCGAAAAAGCTCCCAGTGGTTTCGGGGACATTCAGTACTTC. Protein sequence: CASSREKAPSGFGDIQYF.

The CDR3 here is CASSQETSRQGTDTQYF. In DNA form, the CDR3 reads TGTGCCAGCAGCCAAGAGACGAGTCGACAAGGCACAGATACGCAGTATTTT. V is TRBV3-1 and J is TRBJ2-3, with unresolved D. V was shortened by 0 bases and J by 1 base, with 14 bases between the two germline ends. CDR1 and CDR2 (germline): LGHDT, YNNKEL (reference sequence). The CDR3 sequence is 17 residues long.

The chain carries TRBV3-1 and TRBJ2-5, with D maybe TRBD2 (5 bases). The last part of the DNA fits TRBJ2-1 better; the J call may be wrong. This CDR3 has 15 amino acids. The germline CDR1 and CDR2 sequences are LGHDT and YNNKEL (reference sequence). The CDR3 nucleotides read TGTGCCAGCAGCCAAGATCACAGCGGTGACAATGAGCAGTTCTTC. It translates to CASSQDHSGDNEQFF.

Remarks on this clonotype: Its ends do not fully match the called genes, so a read error is possible. The rearrangement links TRBV3-1 to TRBJ1-1; tentative D call: TRBD1 (6 bases). The germline V gene has CDR1 LGHDT and CDR2 YNNKEL (reference sequence). The CDR3 contains 12 residues. The CDR3 DNA follows: TGTGCCAGCAGCCAAGGGACAGCCACTGAAGCTTTT. Its protein product is CASSQGTATEAF.

The sample holds a few counts of this clonotype. The CDR3 sequence is CASSLMSGTSYQPQHF. The CDR3 DNA follows: TGTGCCAGCAGCCTGATGTCCGGGACCAGTTATCAGCCCCAGCATTTT. This rearrangement joins TRBV7-2 to TRBJ1-5; D possibly corresponds to TRBD1 (5 bases). Germline V gene lookup returns CDR1 SGHTA and CDR2 FQGNSA. Trimming stripped 5 bases from V and 5 bases from J, with 19 bases between. The length of the CDR3 is 16 residues.

This chain joins TRBV6-1 and TRBJ1-4; D unclear. The germline V gene has CDR1 MNHNS and CDR2 SASEGT. Trimming stripped 6 bases from V and 2 bases from J, with 16 bases between. CDR3 length: 16 residues. CDR3 sequence (DNA): TGTGCCAGCAGCCGACTTCCCCGGGCGACTAATGAAAAACTGTTTTTT. Translated: CASSRLPRATNEKLFF.

The sample holds a few counts of this clonotype. The V and J genes are TRBV11-2 and TRBJ2-1, with a possible D match to TRBD2 (7 bases). The CDR3 loop spans 15 amino acids. Trimming pared 5 bases from V and 5 bases from J, leaving 16 bases between. The germline V gene encodes CDR1 SGHAT and CDR2 FQNNGV. CDR3 nucleotide sequence: TGTGCCAGCAGCCTCGAGGGGGGGGCGAACAATGAGCAGTTCTTC. Protein sequence: CASSLEGGANNEQFF. The whole variable domain, filled in from reference TRBV11-2 and TRBJ2-1, reads EAGVAQSPRYKIIEKRQSVAFWCNPISGHATLYWYQQILGQGPKLLIQFQNNGVVDDSQLPKDRFSAERLKGVDSTLKIQPAKLEDSAVYLCASSLEGGANNEQFFGPGTRLTVL.